This TCR beta chain was identified in a study of CD8 T cells in Susac syndrome. This clonotype appeared a few times. Its target is unknown. The sequenced target, TCR beta, came from blood CD8+ and CD4+ T cells. FACS enriched CD8+ TEMRA cells, while bulk CD8+ and CD4+ were negatively isolated. Whole-study findings and limits: The number of individuals included in the study's TCR sequencing and HLA analysis was acknowledged as relatively small.

Reverse transcription of roughly 0.5 to 1 ug RNA used random hexamers. The method of amplification for TCR beta CDR3 was immunoSEQ multiplex PCR, covering 54 Vbeta and 13 Jbeta. TCRdb fed the immunoSEQ multiplex PCR reads into MiXCR, producing one record per CDR3 protein. The repertoire holds about 400,000 distinct CDR3 sequences, with 75% to 90% as singletons. What was sequenced was CD8+ T cells from PBMCs. The clonotype comes from a human donor with multiple sclerosis.

The CDR3 region is CSARSSRSYEQYF. The CDR3 DNA sequence: TGCAGTGCTAGGTCGTCCAGGTCCTACGAGCAGTACTTC. This chain connects TRBV20-1 to TRBJ2-7, with D unclear. The germline V gene has CDR1 DFQATT and CDR2 SNEGSKA (reference sequence). This CDR3 is built from 13 residues. The V and J ends lost 3 bases and 1 base respectively, with 10 bases between them.